Following are 32 T cell receptor beta chains from one sample sequenced in a study of blood T cell repertoires in COVID-19. Measured with immunoSEQ multiplex PCR; TCRdb has only the in-frame clones, and not every one. The sample includes some 75,000 clones, around 90% seen only once; the top ten take about 7.1%. Material: peripheral blood. The origin of the receptors is a human donor in a cohort sampled during active COVID-19.

This clone was seen a single time. The V gene is TRBV2, the J gene TRBJ2-5, with D maybe TRBD2 (6 bases). From germline, CDR1 is SNHLY and CDR2 FYNNEI. The CDR3 runs 14 residues. V lost 5 bases, J lost 5 bases, and 15 bases lay in between. CDR3 nucleotides: TGTGCCAGCAGTCGGACTACAATTGGGGAGACCCAGTACTTC. It translates to CASSRTTIGETQYF. The full variable domain, with the rest looked up from reference TRBV2 and TRBJ2-5, is EPEVTQTPSHQVTQMGQEVILRCVPISNHLYFYWYRQILGQKVEFLVSFYNNEISEKSEIFDDQFSVERPDGSNFTLKIRSTKLEDSAMYFCASSRTTIGETQYFGPGTRLLVL.

The chain joins TRBV6-5 to TRBJ1-2, with D perhaps TRBD1 (5 bases). The CDR3 totals 13 residues. CDR1 and CDR2 (germline): MNHEY, SVGAGI. Trimming cost V 6 bases and J 9 bases, with 17 bases left between them. The CDR3 loop reads CASSRQIDESYTF. The CDR3 nucleotides are TGTGCCAGCAGCCGACAGATCGACGAGAGCTACACCTTC.

The chain has TRBV3-1 (or the pseudogene TRBV3-2) and TRBJ2-3; D remains ambiguous. The CDR3 has 15 residues. The germline V and J ends were trimmed by 2 bases and 2 bases, with 11 bases remaining between them. Germline V CDR1 and CDR2: LGHDT, YNNKEL (reference sequence). Here the CDR3 reads CASSQMAFSTDTQYF. The CDR3 DNA follows: TGTGCCAGCAGCCAAATGGCTTTTTCCACAGATACGCAGTATTTT.

The chain uses TRBV7-8 and TRBJ1-2; 7 positions match TRBD1. CDR3 size: 13 residues. Germline-derived CDR1 and CDR2 are SGHVS and FQNEAQ. The V gene end was trimmed by 5 bases and the J gene end by 7 bases; junction bases not matched to a gene: 7. The CDR3 nucleotides are TGTGCCAGCAGCCAACAAGGGACAGCTGGCTACACCTTC. It is translated as CASSQQGTAGYTF.

V usage is TRBV11-2 and J usage is TRBJ1-1, with 8 bases matching TRBD1. CDR3 size: 18 residues. Trimming removed 1 base from V and 0 bases from J; junction bases left unmatched: 10. The germline V gene has CDR1 SGHAT and CDR2 FQNNGV. The CDR3 loop is CASSLAGQVALVNTEAFF. For the CDR3, the DNA is TGTGCCAGCAGCTTAGCGGGACAGGTTGCGTTGGTGAACACTGAAGCTTTCTTT.

The chain is built from TRBV7-8 and TRBJ2-7, with D perhaps TRBD2 (8 bases). Germline V CDR1 and CDR2: SGHVS, FQNEAQ. The CDR3 has 18 amino acids. The ends were cut back, 1 base at V and 3 bases at J, with 22 bases in the middle. CDR3 DNA: TGTGCCAGCAGCTTAGAATCAGGGGGTTCTAGCGGGTTCTACGAGCAGTACTTC. Protein: CASSLESGGSSGFYEQYF.

The genes are TRBV4-2 and TRBJ2-3; 8 bases agree with TRBD2. The CDR3 runs 16 residues. Germline CDR1 is LGHNA and CDR2 is YNFKEQ. V was pared by 4 bases and J by 1 base, with 7 bases of the junction left unmatched. CDR3 DNA sequence: TGTGCCAGCAGCCCGGGGGGGGGATGGGGCACAGATACGCAGTATTTT. It encodes CASSPGGGWGTDTQYF.

The chain is built from TRBV7-6 and TRBJ1-1; 7 bases map to TRBD1. Germline-derived CDR1 and CDR2 are SGHVS and FNYEAQ. Trimming cost V 4 bases and J 1 base; bases outside gene matches: 6. The CDR3 spans 15 residues. The CDR3 region is CASSSTGTANTEAFF. The CDR3 region has the DNA TGTGCCAGCAGCTCTACCGGGACAGCGAACACTGAAGCTTTCTTT.

The chain recombines TRBV15 with TRBJ2-5, with D possibly matching TRBD2 (5 bases). The CDR3 has 12 residues. Germline-derived CDR1 and CDR2 are LNHNV and YYDKDF (reference sequence). The V end was cut by 1 base, the J end by 5 bases, with 5 bases between. This CDR3 is CATSRAGETQYF. CDR3 DNA: TGTGCCACCAGCAGAGCGGGGGAGACCCAGTACTTC.

V and J are TRBV7-5 and TRBJ2-1; the DNA was not compared with TRBD1, the D call given in the table. TRBV7-5 has pseudogene status. The CDR3 contains 17 residues. The CDR3 protein is CAEPKENIYRGGNEQFF. The CDR3 DNA reads TGTGCCGAACCCAAAGAAAATATTTACAGGGGGGGCAATGAGCAGTTCTTC.

The chain joins TRBV19 to TRBJ2-3; 7 bases fit TRBD1. V was pared by 6 bases and J by 0 bases, with 3 bases of the junction left unmatched. The CDR3 extends over 14 amino acids. Germline V gene lookup returns CDR1 LNHDA and CDR2 SQIVND (reference sequence). The CDR3 is CASRPGGSTDTQYF. CDR3 in DNA: TGTGCCAGTAGACCAGGGGGAAGCACAGATACGCAGTATTTT. The whole variable domain, filled in from reference TRBV19 and TRBJ2-3, reads DGGITQSPKYLFRKEGQNVTLSCEQNLNHDAMYWYRQDPGQGLRLIYYSQIVNDFQKGDIAEGYSVSREKKESFPLTVTSAQKNPTAFYLCASRPGGSTDTQYFGPGTRLTVL.

J is TRBJ2-1 and V is TRBV9, with 7 bases lining up with TRBD2. This CDR3 is built from 12 residues. CDR1 is SGDLS and CDR2 is YYNGEE in the germline V gene. V trimming: 2 bases; J trimming: 9 bases; junction bases outside the gene matches: 2. CDR3 in amino acids: CASSVTSREQFF. CDR3 nucleotides: TGTGCCAGCAGCGTGACTAGCCGTGAGCAGTTCTTC.

The V gene is TRBV5-1, the J gene TRBJ2-6, with D unresolved. Germline V lookup: CDR1 SGHRS, CDR2 YFSETQ. Trimming pared 0 bases from V and 4 bases from J, leaving 8 bases between. CDR3 length equals 15 residues. The CDR3, as DNA: TGCGCCAGCAGCTTGGGGGCTACCGGGGCCAACGTCCTGACTTTC. Its translation is CASSLGATGANVLTF.

V is TRBV5-1 and J is TRBJ1-1, with D perhaps matching TRBD1 (5 bases). This CDR3 contains 15 residues. The V and J ends lost 0 bases and 4 bases respectively, with 13 bases between them. The germline V gene encodes CDR1 SGHRS and CDR2 YFSETQ. The CDR3 DNA is TGCGCCAGCAGCTTGGACACCGGGGGTGGCACTGAAGCTTTCTTT. Amino acids: CASSLDTGGGTEAFF. Full variable domain (rest looked up from reference TRBV5-1 and TRBJ1-1): KAGVTQTPRYLIKTRGQQVTLSCSPISGHRSVSWYQQTPGQGLQFLFEYFSETQRNKGNFPGRFSGRQFSNSRSEMNVSTLELGDSALYLCASSLDTGGGTEAFFGQGTRLTVV.

The V and J genes are TRBV6-6 and TRBJ1-2, with D uncertain. Germline lookup yields CDR1 MNHNY and CDR2 SVGAGI (reference sequence). Trimming left V 2 bases short and J 13 bases short, with 14 bases between. The CDR3 totals 12 residues. The CDR3 sequence: CASSYGGQEGTF. The CDR3 bases are TGTGCCAGCAGTTACGGTGGGCAGGAGGGCACCTTC.

There are a few counts of this clone. The gene calls are TRBV29-1 and TRBJ2-2; D is ambiguous. CDR3 length: 11 residues. CDR1 and CDR2 from the germline V gene are SQVTM and ANQGSEA. Trimming removed 7 bases from V and 1 base from J, with 4 bases in between. CDR3 amino acids: CSAKNTGELFF. The CDR3 DNA follows: TGCAGCGCCAAGAACACCGGGGAGCTGTTTTTT.

V gene TRBV3-1 (or the pseudogene TRBV3-2) combines with J gene TRBJ1-2, with D tentatively TRBD1 (5 bases). CDR3 length: 14 residues. V was clipped by 2 bases and J by 8 bases, with 15 bases between them. CDR1 is LGHDT, CDR2 YNNKEL, per germline (reference sequence). The chain's CDR3 is CASSQLRGAGGYTF. The CDR3, as DNA: TGTGCCAGCAGCCAACTTAGGGGCGCGGGGGGCTACACCTTC.

The V gene is TRBV27, the J gene TRBJ1-3; no definite D call. This CDR3 contains 14 residues. V was cut by 2 bases and J by 4 bases, with 9 bases left in between. Germline CDR1 is MNHEY and CDR2 is SMNVEV (reference sequence). The CDR3, as DNA: TGTGCCAGCAGTTTACGTAGAGGGGGAAACACCATATATTTT. It translates to CASSLRRGGNTIYF.

The chain is built from TRBV18 and TRBJ2-5; 7 bases agree with TRBD2. Germline V gene lookup returns CDR1 KGHSH and CDR2 LQKENI. V lost 6 bases, J lost 1 base, and 5 bases stayed unmatched. CDR3 length: 14 residues. CDR3 residues: CASSRTRIQETQYF. The DNA of the CDR3 is TGTGCCAGCTCTCGGACTAGGATCCAAGAGACCCAGTACTTC.

The V and J genes are TRBV27 and TRBJ2-1, with 8 bases matching TRBD2. Germline V lookup: CDR1 MNHEY, CDR2 SMNVEV (reference sequence). Trimming at V came to 6 bases and at J to 9 bases, leaving 10 bases not matched to a gene. The CDR3 has 14 amino acids. The CDR3 region is CASSLSPGGLEQFF. CDR3 nucleotide sequence: TGTGCCAGCAGCCTCTCCCCGGGGGGGCTTGAGCAGTTCTTC.

The J gene is TRBJ2-1, the V gene TRBV29-1; TRBD1 aligns across 9 bases. Germline loops: CDR1 SQVTM, CDR2 ANQGSEA. This CDR3 contains 16 residues. V was pared by 1 base and J by 9 bases, with 13 bases of the junction left unmatched. The CDR3 reads CSVEVRHRGPGSEQFF. In DNA, the CDR3 is TGCAGCGTTGAAGTTCGCCACAGGGGGCCAGGGAGTGAGCAGTTCTTC.

This chain connects TRBV5-1 to TRBJ1-1; D is perhaps TRBD1 (6 bases). Per germline, CDR1 SGHRS and CDR2 YFSETQ. The CDR3 loop spans 14 amino acids. V lost 1 base and J lost 0, with 7 bases in between. CDR3 amino acids: CASSLTGLNTEAFF. CDR3 sequence (DNA): TGCGCCAGCAGCTTGACAGGGCTGAACACTGAAGCTTTCTTT. The whole variable domain, filled in from reference TRBV5-1 and TRBJ1-1, reads KAGVTQTPRYLIKTRGQQVTLSCSPISGHRSVSWYQQTPGQGLQFLFEYFSETQRNKGNFPGRFSGRQFSNSRSEMNVSTLELGDSALYLCASSLTGLNTEAFFGQGTRLTVV.

This clone was seen a single time. The CDR3 loop reads CARRQGSNQPQHF. The CDR3 DNA reads as TGCGCCAGGCGACAGGGGAGCAATCAGCCCCAGCATTTT. J is TRBJ1-5 and V is TRBV5-1; 8 bases agree with TRBD1. The V segment lost 8 bases and the J segment 1 base; nucleotides outside the gene matches: 2. The CDR3 spans 13 residues. Germline CDR1 and CDR2: SGHRS and YFSETQ.

The rearrangement joins TRBV5-6 to TRBJ2-2; D is perhaps TRBD2 (5 bases). V lost 0 bases and J 6 bases, leaving 9 bases between the germline ends. Germline V gene data show CDR1 as SGHDT and CDR2 as YYEEEE. The CDR3 loop spans 14 amino acids. Here the CDR3 reads CASSLVGVAGELFF. The DNA for the CDR3 is TGTGCCAGCAGCTTGGTGGGAGTCGCCGGGGAGCTGTTTTTT.

V usage is TRBV3-1 (or the pseudogene TRBV3-2) and J usage is TRBJ2-7; 8 nucleotides align to TRBD2. CDR3 length equals 13 residues. V shed 1 base, J shed 8 bases, and the junction held 4 bases outside the gene matches. CDR1 and CDR2 (germline): LGHDT, YNNKEL (reference sequence). In nucleotides, the CDR3 is TGTGCCAGCAGCCAAGTACGGGGGGGGCAGCAGTACTTC. Protein: CASSQVRGGQQYF.

This CDR3 is CASSLEWRPSTDTQYF. CDR3 nucleotide sequence: TGTGCCAGCAGCTTAGAGTGGCGGCCGAGCACAGATACGCAGTATTTT. V usage is TRBV7-6 and J usage is TRBJ2-3, with D unclear. This CDR3 is built from 16 residues. Germline V gene lookup returns CDR1 SGHVS and CDR2 FNYEAQ. Trimming took off 1 base at V and 0 bases at J, with 11 bases between the two ends.

The chain couples TRBV19 to TRBJ2-3; TRBD2 aligns across 11 bases. Unmatched junction bases numbered 12, after V lost 5 bases and J lost 8 bases. Germline values: CDR1 LNHDA, CDR2 SQIVND (reference sequence). The CDR3 loop spans 16 amino acids. CDR3 sequence: CASSLLAGGSFGTQYF. CDR3 in DNA: TGTGCCAGTAGTCTCCTAGCGGGGGGTAGTTTTGGTACGCAGTATTTT. Full variable domain (outside the CDR3, taken from reference TRBV19 and TRBJ2-3): DGGITQSPKYLFRKEGQNVTLSCEQNLNHDAMYWYRQDPGQGLRLIYYSQIVNDFQKGDIAEGYSVSREKKESFPLTVTSAQKNPTAFYLCASSLLAGGSFGTQYFGPGTRLTVL.

CDR3 DNA sequence: TGTGCCACTCGGGGGGCTGCACAGGATACGCAGTATTTT. As protein: CATRGAAQDTQYF. The chain uses TRBV19 and TRBJ2-3, with D perhaps TRBD2 (7 bases). The germline V gene has CDR1 LNHDA and CDR2 SQIVND (reference sequence). The V gene lost 10 bases and the J gene lost 6 bases, with 17 bases spanning the gap. CDR3 length: 13 residues.

In regard to this clone: At the DNA level, this CDR3 is encoded by other sequences in the same sample as well. The chain uses TRBV19 and TRBJ2-5; D call uncertain. Per the germline V gene, CDR1 is LNHDA and CDR2 is SQIVND (reference sequence). This CDR3 contains 13 residues. Trimming cost V 0 bases and J 4 bases, with 6 bases left between them. The CDR3 here is CASSIDYRETQYF. In DNA, the CDR3 is TGTGCCAGTAGTATAGATTACAGAGAGACCCAGTACTTC. Complete variable domain (other parts from reference TRBV19 and TRBJ2-5): DGGITQSPKYLFRKEGQNVTLSCEQNLNHDAMYWYRQDPGQGLRLIYYSQIVNDFQKGDIAEGYSVSREKKESFPLTVTSAQKNPTAFYLCASSIDYRETQYFGPGTRLLVL.

The chain couples TRBV5-1 to TRBJ2-7; no clear D gene. This CDR3 comprises 15 residues. V shed 0 bases and J shed 2 bases, with 12 bases lying between them. Germline CDR1 and CDR2: SGHRS and YFSETQ. CDR3 bases: TGCGCCAGCAGCTTGGGGAGAATTAAGACCTACGAGCAGTACTTC. This encodes CASSLGRIKTYEQYF.

V and J are TRBV25-1 and TRBJ1-2; maybe TRBD1 (5 bases). Germline V gene sequence: CDR1 MGHDK, CDR2 SYGVNS. The CDR3 covers 13 residues. The V and J ends lost 3 bases and 2 bases respectively, with 7 bases between them. The CDR3 reads CASSETANYGYTF. CDR3 nucleotides: TGTGCCAGCAGTGAGACAGCGAACTATGGCTACACCTTC.

This chain links TRBV6-5 with TRBJ1-2, with 10 bases fitting TRBD1. The CDR3 runs 14 residues. After removal of 6 bases from V and 4 bases from J, the junction contained 5 bases not matched to a gene. CDR1 is MNHEY, CDR2 SVGAGI, per germline. DNA for the CDR3: TGTGCCAGCAGCTTCGGGACAGGGGTCTATGGCTACACCTTC. Its protein is CASSFGTGVYGYTF.